A selection of T cell receptor beta chains follows, all from one sample in a study of blood T cell repertoires in COVID-19. TCRdb keeps only in-frame clones here, not all; method: immunoSEQ multiplex PCR. The data hold hundreds of thousands of clones, with 87% observed a single time. Sequenced: peripheral blood. These receptor sequences come from a woman between 45 and 60 years old with COVID-19, enrolled during active disease. The CDR3 runs from the conserved cysteine through the conserved F or W. D genes are given only for firm matches. Only some rows state a clone size, as once, few, many or a class for expanded clones.

.	TRBV27	.	TRBJ1-2	TGTGCCAGCAGTCCCTTAGGGGGGGGGCGGCACTATGGCTACACCTTC	CASSPLGGGRHYGYTF
.	TRBV5-4	TRBD2	TRBJ2-7	TGTGCCAGCAGCTTGGAAATGCGGGGGGGCGAGCAGTACTTC	CASSLEMRGGEQYF
once	TRBV2	TRBD2	TRBJ2-7	TGTGCCAGCAGCCGACTAGCGAGGGAGCAGTACTTC	CASSRLAREQYF
.	TRBV19	.	TRBJ2-7	TGTGCCAGTAGTCCACAGGGTTACGAGCAGTACTTC	CASSPQGYEQYF
.	TRBV19	.	TRBJ1-5	TGTGCCAGTAGTATCTTATCAGGGGCAATCACCTTTGGGAATCAGCCCCAGCATTTT	CASSILSGAITFGNQPQHF
.	TRBV4-2	TRBD2	TRBJ2-1	TGTGCCAGCAGGCCGCTAGCGGGCGAGGTGGATGAGCAGTTCTTC	CASRPLAGEVDEQFF
.	TRBV24-1	TRBD2	TRBJ2-1	TGTGCCACCAGTGATGCAGGACTAGCAAAGAATGAGCAGTTCTTC	CATSDAGLAKNEQFF
.	TRBV7-3	.	TRBJ1-1	TGTGCCAGCAGCTTAGACACAAACACTGAAGCTTTCTTT	CASSLDTNTEAFF
.	TRBV5-6	.	TRBJ2-7	TGTGCCAGCAGTCAAGACAGAAGCTCCTACGAGCAGTACTTC	CASSQDRSSYEQYF
.	TRBV7-7	.	TRBJ2-7	TGTGCCAGCAGCTTTGGGGGCTCGGGGGAGCAGTACTTC	CASSFGGSGEQYF
.	TRBV9	TRBD2	TRBJ2-3	TGTGCCAGCAGCGTACACCCTAGCGGGATATTAGATACGCAGTATTTT	CASSVHPSGILDTQYF
.	TRBV9	TRBD2	TRBJ2-4	TGTGCCAGCAGCGAATACGGGACTACAAAAAACATTCAGTACTTC	CASSEYGTTKNIQYF
.	TRBV7-2	TRBD2	TRBJ2-4	TGTGCCAGCAGCCCCAAACTAGCGGGAGGTTTTTTTGGGTACTTC	CASSPKLAGGFFGYF
.	TRBV11-2	.	TRBJ2-4	TGTGCCAGCAGCTTTTCTAGGAACATTCAGTACTTC	CASSFSRNIQYF
.	TRBV5-6	.	TRBJ2-1	TGTGCCAGCAGGGGGGCCCTGGGGGCCTACAATGAGCAGTTCTTC	CASRGALGAYNEQFF
.	TRBV5-1	TRBD2	TRBJ2-4	TGCGCCAGCAAAAAGGGTTTGTTCCCTAGCGGTCTCGATCTCGGCAAAAACATTCAGTACTTC	CASKKGLFPSGLDLGKNIQYF
.	TRBV5-1	.	TRBJ1-1	TGCGCCAGCAGCTTGGTCAGGGGCACTGAAGCTTTCTTT	CASSLVRGTEAFF
.	TRBV29-1	TRBD2	TRBJ2-5	TGCAGCGTTGCCTCCCCGGGACTAGCAATCCAAGAGACCCAGTACTTC	CSVASPGLAIQETQYF
.	TRBV6-1	.	TRBJ1-3	TGTGCCAGCAGTGAAGTAGGGGTATTATCTGGAAACACCATATATTTT	CASSEVGVLSGNTIYF
.	TRBV19	.	TRBJ1-5	TGTGCCAGTAATAACCCCAGAAATCAGCCCCAGCATTTT	CASNNPRNQPQHF
.	TRBV27	.	TRBJ1-1	TGTGCCAGCAGTTCAATGGCAGGGAACACTGAAGCTTTCTTT	CASSSMAGNTEAFF
once	TRBV9	.	TRBJ2-3	TGTGCCAGCAGCGTAGTCCTAGCGAGCACAGATACGCAGTATTTT	CASSVVLASTDTQYF
.	TRBV10-1	.	TRBJ1-5	TGCGCCAGCAGTGAGTCGAGCATATCGGGCAATCAGCCCCAGCATTTT	CASSESSISGNQPQHF
once	TRBV11-2	.	TRBJ2-2	TGTGCCAGCAGCTTAGCGGGATTAAACACCGGGGAGCTGTTTTTT	CASSLAGLNTGELFF
.	TRBV5-1	.	TRBJ1-4	TGCGCCAGCAGCGAGCAGGGTAAAGGGGATGAAAAACTGTTTTTT	CASSEQGKGDEKLFF
.	TRBV18	TRBD2	TRBJ2-5	TGTGCCAGCTCATGGCGGGAGGCGGAGACCCAGTACTTC	CASSWREAETQYF
.	TRBV6-5	TRBD1	TRBJ1-1	TGTGCCAGCAGTTCAGACACAGGGGGCAGGTACACTGAAGCTTTCTTT	CASSSDTGGRYTEAFF
few	TRBV29-1	TRBD1	TRBJ1-1	TGCAGCCTTAATACAGGGGGCACTGAAGCTTTCTTT	CSLNTGGTEAFF
.	TRBV24-1	.	TRBJ1-1	TGTGCCACCAACCCCGGGGTCGGGATGAACACTGAAGCTTTCTTT	CATNPGVGMNTEAFF
once	TRBV7-9	TRBD1	TRBJ2-7	TGTGCCAGCAGCCCACAGGGGTTTCCCTACGAGCAGTACTTC	CASSPQGFPYEQYF
few	TRBV25-1	.	TRBJ1-6	TGTGCCAGCAGTGATCAGGGGCGGAATTCACCCCTCCACTTT	CASSDQGRNSPLHF
few	TRBV19	.	TRBJ1-1	TGTGCCAGTAGTTCGACGGGGAACGGGGACACTGAAGCTTTCTTT	CASSSTGNGDTEAFF
.	TRBV7-9	.	TRBJ2-5	TGTGCCAGCAGCTCCAGAGAGACCCAGTACTTC	CASSSRETQYF